These T cell receptor beta chains were read from a single sample in a study of early T cells in non-severe SARS-CoV-2 infection. A single record per CDR3 protein comes from TCRdb applying MiXCR to the 5' RACE reads. The repertoire holds about 70,000 distinct CDR3 sequences, roughly 15% seen once, with about 3.7% in the top ten. The source was whole blood, collected at baseline. These receptors all stem from an adult who was a healthcare worker with PCR-confirmed SARS-CoV-2 infection or an uninfected control (not recorded which). Both conserved end residues are part of each CDR3. Fields, in order: clone size, V gene, D gene, J gene, CDR3 length, CDR3 protein, CDR3 DNA. A D gene is named only where the DNA matches it firmly. Clone size, where shown, is once, few, many, or a class for clones that have expanded.

few	TRBV5-1	TRBD2	TRBJ2-5	15	CASSYLAGAEETQYF	TGCGCCAGCAGCTACCTAGCGGGAGCGGAAGAGACCCAGTACTTC
NA	TRBV28	NA	TRBJ2-4	12	CASSSGLNIQYF	TGTGCCAGCAGTTCCGGACTGAACATTCAGTACTTC
few	TRBV6-6	TRBD2	TRBJ2-3	16	CASSYRAGASTDTQYF	TGTGCCAGCAGTTACAGGGCGGGAGCTAGCACAGATACGCAGTATTTT
NA	TRBV6-2/TRBV6-3	TRBD2	TRBJ2-1	15	CASRLAGGPGNEQFF	TGTGCCAGCAGGCTAGCGGGAGGGCCGGGCAATGAGCAGTTCTTC
few	TRBV3-1	NA	TRBJ2-7	16	CASSQAFSGNLYEQYF	TGTGCCAGCAGTCAAGCTTTTAGCGGCAACCTCTACGAGCAGTACTTC
many	TRBV12-3/TRBV12-4	NA	TRBJ2-3	16	CASRPGGAQGGDTQYF	TGTGCCAGCAGGCCTGGGGGGGCTCAGGGAGGGGATACGCAGTATTTT
few	TRBV7-2	TRBD1	TRBJ2-1	16	CASSIPTGGRYNEQFF	TGTGCCAGCAGCATTCCGACAGGGGGCCGGTACAATGAGCAGTTCTTC
many	TRBV9	TRBD2	TRBJ2-4	17	CASSPSIAGRAKNIQYF	TGTGCCAGCAGCCCTTCCATAGCGGGACGGGCCAAAAACATTCAGTACTTC
NA	TRBV11-2	NA	TRBJ2-2	14	CASATREGTGELFF	TGTGCCAGCGCCACCCGGGAAGGCACCGGGGAGCTGTTTTTT
NA	TRBV7-6	NA	TRBJ1-1	15	CASSLEPEGNTEAFF	TGTGCCAGCAGCTTAGAGCCCGAGGGGAACACTGAAGCTTTCTTT
NA	TRBV9	TRBD1	TRBJ2-3	16	CASSTRTGDGADTQYF	TGTGCCAGCAGCACCCGGACAGGGGATGGTGCAGATACGCAGTATTTT
many	TRBV28	TRBD2	TRBJ2-7	13	CASSRLAEYEQYF	TGTGCCAGCAGTCGGCTAGCGGAGTACGAGCAGTACTTC
NA	TRBV6-1	NA	TRBJ2-7	14	CASPPSGGGYEQYF	TGTGCCAGCCCTCCTTCCGGAGGGGGTTACGAGCAGTACTTC
few	TRBV20-1	TRBD2	TRBJ2-3	15	CSARLAGGPGDTQYF	TGCAGTGCTCGACTAGCGGGAGGGCCCGGCGATACGCAGTATTTT
few	TRBV7-9	NA	TRBJ2-7	13	CASSVSSLYEQYF	TGTGCCAGCAGCGTTAGTAGCCTCTACGAGCAGTACTTC
NA	TRBV5-4	TRBD2	TRBJ2-2	20	CASSFKTPGTSGVLTGELFF	TGTGCCAGCAGCTTTAAGACCCCAGGGACTAGCGGGGTCCTCACCGGGGAGCTGTTTTTT
few	TRBV28	NA	TRBJ2-1	14	CASTPDSTYNEQFF	TGTGCCAGCACCCCGGACAGCACATACAATGAGCAGTTCTTC
many	TRBV27	NA	TRBJ2-7	15	CASSFTGEAGDEQYF	TGTGCCAGCAGTTTCACGGGCGAGGCAGGTGACGAGCAGTACTTC
few	TRBV28	NA	TRBJ1-1	11	CASMRVTEAFF	TGTGCCAGCATGAGGGTCACTGAAGCTTTCTTT
few	TRBV28	NA	TRBJ1-6	12	CASSPLISPLHF	TGTGCCAGCAGCCCCCTTATCTCACCCCTCCACTTT
NA	TRBV19	NA	TRBJ2-6	14	CASSIRTGANVLTF	TGTGCCAGTAGTATCCGGACAGGGGCCAACGTCCTGACTTTC
many	TRBV11-2	NA	TRBJ2-7	13	CASSTNGPYEQYF	TGTGCCAGCAGCACCAATGGCCCCTACGAGCAGTACTTC
many	TRBV5-1	NA	TRBJ2-5	14	CASSFGKIQETQYF	TGCGCCAGCAGCTTCGGTAAAATCCAAGAGACCCAGTACTTC
many	TRBV28	NA	TRBJ1-2	15	CASSLWSLGHYGYTF	TGTGCCAGCAGTTTATGGAGCTTGGGACACTATGGCTACACCTTC
few	TRBV5-1	NA	TRBJ2-3	14	CASSRRRELDTQYF	TGCGCCAGCAGCCGGCGTCGGGAACTCGATACGCAGTATTTT
NA	TRBV5-1	NA	TRBJ2-5	13	CASSLQDGETQYF	TGCGCCAGCAGCTTGCAGGACGGAGAGACCCAGTACTTC
many	TRBV7-9	NA	TRBJ2-7	12	CASGRSSYEQYF	TGTGCCAGCGGCAGGAGCTCCTACGAGCAGTACTTC
NA	TRBV20-1	NA	TRBJ2-3	13	CSASGLSTDTQYF	TGCAGTGCTAGCGGACTTAGCACAGATACGCAGTATTTT
few	TRBV18	TRBD1	TRBJ2-7	16	CASSLTGTGAIYEQHF	TGTGCCAGCTCACTTACCGGGACAGGGGCGATCTACGAGCAGCACTTC